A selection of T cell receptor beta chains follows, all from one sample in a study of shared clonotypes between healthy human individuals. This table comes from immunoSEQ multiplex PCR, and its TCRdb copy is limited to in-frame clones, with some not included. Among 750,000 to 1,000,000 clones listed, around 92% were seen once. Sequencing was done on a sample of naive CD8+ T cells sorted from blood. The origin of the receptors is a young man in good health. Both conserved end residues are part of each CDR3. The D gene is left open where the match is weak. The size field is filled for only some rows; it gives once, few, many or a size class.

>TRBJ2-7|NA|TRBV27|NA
CASSPRRVDPEQYF
TGTGCCAGCAGTCCACGCCGGGTCGACCCCGAGCAGTACTTC
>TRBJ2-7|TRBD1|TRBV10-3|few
CAISRDSNEQYF
TGTGCCATCAGCCGGGACAGCAACGAGCAGTACTTC
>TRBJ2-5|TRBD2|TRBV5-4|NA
CASSPGLAGGPGRGETQYF
TGTGCCAGCAGCCCCGGACTAGCGGGAGGGCCAGGTCGTGGAGAGACCCAGTACTTC
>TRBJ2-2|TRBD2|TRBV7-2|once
CASSFPGTSGRNTGELFF
TGTGCCAGCAGCTTCCCCGGGACTAGCGGGAGGAACACCGGGGAGCTGTTTTTT
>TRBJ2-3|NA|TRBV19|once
CASSIGATTSTDTQYF
TGTGCCAGTAGTATAGGGGCCACCACTAGCACAGATACGCAGTATTTT
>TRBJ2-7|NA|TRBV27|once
CASLQGSRQYF
TGTGCCAGCTTGCAGGGTAGCCGGCAGTACTTC
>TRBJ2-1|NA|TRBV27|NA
CASIGYNEQFF
TGTGCCAGCATTGGGTACAATGAGCAGTTCTTC
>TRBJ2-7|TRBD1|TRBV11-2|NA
CASSLATGSSYEQYF
TGTGCCAGCAGCTTAGCGACAGGGTCATCCTACGAGCAGTACTTC
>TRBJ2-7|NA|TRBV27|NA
CASSIPTSRGDNYEQYF
TGTGCCAGCAGTATCCCCACCTCGCGGGGAGACAACTACGAGCAGTACTTC
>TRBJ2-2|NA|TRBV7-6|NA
CASSLRSGAWTGELFF
TGTGCCAGCAGCTTACGATCGGGGGCTTGGACCGGGGAGCTGTTTTTT
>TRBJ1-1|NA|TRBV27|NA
CASSPGIMNTEAFF
TGTGCCAGCAGTCCTGGGATTATGAACACTGAAGCTTTCTTT
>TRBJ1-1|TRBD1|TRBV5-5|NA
CASSLVGTGNTEAFF
TGTGCCAGCAGCTTGGTAGGGACAGGGAACACTGAAGCTTTCTTT
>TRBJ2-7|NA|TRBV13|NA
CASSLGDGGFPYEQYF
TGTGCCAGCAGCTTAGGGGACGGGGGATTCCCCTACGAGCAGTACTTC